This T cell receptor beta chain stems from a study of neoadjuvant anti-PD-1 for oral cavity cancer. Between the trimmed V and J ends, which lost 6 bases and 4 bases, there was a span of 15 bases. Germline CDR1 SNHLY, CDR2 FYNNEI. This CDR3 comprises 15 residues. These newly diagnosed stage II-IVA oral cavity squamous cell carcinoma patients had no prior systemic or radiation treatment. The patients had HPV-negative, locally advanced oral cavity squamous cell carcinoma. General study findings and limits: After neoadjuvant nivolumab, PBMC T cell clonality was significantly higher in non-responders than responders. Higher pretreatment Treg/Th17 ratios tracked higher pretreatment blood clonality.

As regards this clone: The antigen is unknown. The sample has other DNA sequences that encode this CDR3 too.

Clones were read by immunoSEQ multiplex PCR, and TCRdb kept only the in-frame ones, dropping some. This table has 30,000 to 35,000 clones, approximately 87% appearing once. Specimen: PBMCs, collected before nivolumab (anti-PD-1) treatment. The rearrangement uses TRBV2 and TRBJ2-2; the D gene is possibly TRBD2 (5 bases). This clonotype was obtained from a person aged 35-79 years with oral cavity squamous cell carcinoma. CDR3 coding DNA: TGTGCCAGCAGCCGCTACCGGGGAAGCACCGGGGAGCTGTTTTTT. Translating gives CASSRYRGSTGELFF.